This T cell receptor beta chain was recovered during a study of identical twins. Study conclusions and caveats: Out-of-frame beta sequences exhibited a weaker degree of excess twin sharing. The abundant beta clonotypes from cord blood had fewer insertions, and memory repertoires had none of this. Analyses of zero insertions could be partly confounded by invariant MAIT and iNKT cells.

MiXCR, run by TCRdb on the 5' RACE reads, gives a single entry per CDR3 protein. The sample records just under 550,000 distinct CDR3 sequences, roughly 15% being singletons. Notes on this clonotype: Antigen specificity is unknown.

Healthy Caucasians supplied all donations. In addition, the sample was reused for a study of yellow fever vaccine responses in identical twins.

The TCR sequence derives from a young woman in good health. Sequencing was carried out using CD4+ T cells sorted from blood.

CDR3 sequence reads: CASSFYGLNTEAFF. CDR3 coding DNA: TGTGCCAGCAGCTTTTACGGGCTGAACACTGAAGCTTTCTTT. This chain joins TRBV11-1 and TRBJ1-1; no clear D. V was clipped by 3 bases and J by 0 bases, with 8 bases between them. CDR1 and CDR2 from the germline V gene are SGHAT and FQDESV (reference sequence). The CDR3 length is 14 residues.